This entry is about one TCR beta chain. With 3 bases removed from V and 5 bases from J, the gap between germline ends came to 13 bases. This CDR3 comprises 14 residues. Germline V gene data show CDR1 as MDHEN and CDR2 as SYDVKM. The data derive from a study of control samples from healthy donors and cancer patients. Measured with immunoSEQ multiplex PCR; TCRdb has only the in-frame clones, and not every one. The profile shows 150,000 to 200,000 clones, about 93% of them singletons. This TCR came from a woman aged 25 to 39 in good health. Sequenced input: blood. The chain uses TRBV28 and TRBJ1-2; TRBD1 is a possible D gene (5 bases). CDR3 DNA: TGTGCCAGCAGTTTTTCGGGTGGGGCTTATGGCTACACCTTC. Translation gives CASSFSGGAYGYTF.